This T cell receptor (beta chain) originates from a study of Graves' ophthalmopathy and Graves' hyperthyroidism. CDR3 length: 15 residues. Germline values: CDR1 LNHDA, CDR2 SQIVND (reference sequence). J lost 1 base, V lost 9 bases, and 10 bases had no gene match. The sequenced template was RNA, covering the TCR beta CDR3 region. First-round RT-PCR relied on HTBI primers, and a second-round multiplex PCR came next. Via MiXCR, TCRdb re-called the multiplex PCR reads, giving one row per CDR3 protein. The table records approximately 700,000 distinct CDR3 sequences, just over 40% of them present only once. This clonotype showed up many times. The antigen remains unidentified. Study-wide points: Ophthalmopathy progression cases were predicted by the model with 70.59% sensitivity and less than 85% specificity.

Sequenced material: peripheral blood. This chain links TRBV19 with TRBJ1-1; 8 nucleotides agree with TRBD1. The receptor comes from an adult man with Graves' ophthalmopathy. The DNA of the CDR3 is TGTGCCAGCCTCCCCCGACAGGGGTCGAACACTGAAGCTTTCTTT. Amino acid sequence: CASLPRQGSNTEAFF.